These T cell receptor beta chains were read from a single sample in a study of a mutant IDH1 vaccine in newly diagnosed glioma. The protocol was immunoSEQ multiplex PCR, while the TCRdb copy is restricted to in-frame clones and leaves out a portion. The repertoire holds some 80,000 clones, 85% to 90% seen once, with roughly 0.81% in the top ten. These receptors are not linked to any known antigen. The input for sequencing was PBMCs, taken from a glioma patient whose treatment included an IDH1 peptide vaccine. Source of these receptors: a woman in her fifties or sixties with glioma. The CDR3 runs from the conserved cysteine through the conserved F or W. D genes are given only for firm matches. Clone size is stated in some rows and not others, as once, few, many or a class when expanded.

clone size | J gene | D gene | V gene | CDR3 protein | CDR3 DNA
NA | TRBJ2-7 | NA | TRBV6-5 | CASSYQLGRPYEQYF | TGTGCCAGCAGTTATCAGCTGGGGAGGCCCTACGAGCAGTACTTC
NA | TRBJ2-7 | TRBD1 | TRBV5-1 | CASGRDSGDEQYF | TGCGCCAGCGGCCGGGACAGTGGTGACGAGCAGTACTTC
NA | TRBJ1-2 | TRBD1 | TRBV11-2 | CASSLDPGQTTLGYTF | TGTGCCAGCAGCTTAGATCCGGGACAGACTACTCTAGGCTACACCTTC
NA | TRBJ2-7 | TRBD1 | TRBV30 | CAWSFGTVYEQYF | TGTGCCTGGAGTTTCGGGACAGTCTACGAGCAGTACTTC
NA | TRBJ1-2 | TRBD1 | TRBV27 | CASSRGRGNYGYTF | TGTGCCAGCAGCAGGGGGCGCGGGAACTATGGCTACACCTTC
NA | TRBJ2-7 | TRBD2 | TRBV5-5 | CASSRQGTSGNRPYEQYF | TGTGCCAGCAGCCGGCAAGGGACTAGCGGCAATAGACCCTACGAGCAGTACTTC
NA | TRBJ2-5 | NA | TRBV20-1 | CSARYMETQYF | TGCAGTGCTAGATACATGGAGACCCAGTACTTC
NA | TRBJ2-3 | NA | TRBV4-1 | CASSQDEGVADTQYF | TGCGCCAGCAGCCAAGATGAGGGAGTGGCAGATACGCAGTATTTT
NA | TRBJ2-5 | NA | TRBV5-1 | CASSVRDGETQYF | TGCGCCAGCAGCGTCCGGGACGGCGAGACCCAGTACTTC
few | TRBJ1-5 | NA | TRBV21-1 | CAGYRDSNQPQHF | TGTGCCGGATACCGGGATAGCAATCAGCCCCAGCATTTT